This entry features one T cell receptor beta chain sequence. The sample belongs to a study of blood T cell repertoires in COVID-19. Study information: The samples span acute and convalescent COVID-19 from the United States, Italy and Spain. From T cells, B-cell-depleted T cells, or PBMCs came the material, which was cDNA or gDNA.

The CDR3 length is 11 residues. Germline V gene data show CDR1 as SQVTM and CDR2 as ANQGSEA. In the study's own analysis: Reference gene primer amplification yielded estimated nucleated cell counts. Sequencing was performed with immunoSEQ multiplex PCR; in TCRdb, only in-frame clones are kept and a portion is missing. V, J and clone size were drawn from that table, and D and trimming were deduced from the DNA. There are under 200,000 clones in the sample; over 80% occur only once, and around 6.1% lies in the top ten. Sequencing used peripheral blood. The chain employs TRBV29-1 and TRBJ2-1; the D gene is possibly TRBD2 (5 bases). The receptor was derived from a woman aged 40 to 50 with acute or convalescent COVID-19. CDR3: CGETRYNEQFF. CDR3 bases: TGCGGCGAAACTAGATACAATGAGCAGTTCTTC.